This T cell receptor (beta chain) was profiled in a study of shared clonotypes between healthy human individuals (dated by TCRdb to about 2020). Regarding the research as a whole: The cohort comprised two women and three men aged 18 to 49 years. Per donor, leukapheresis produced somewhere between about 0.9 and 9 billion PBMCs. To estimate repertoire size and how much clonotypes are shared between individuals, the study performed deep sequencing of blood TCR repertoires from five healthy adults. Libraries were prepared and TCR repertoires were sequenced by different laboratories using diverse techniques, in order to increase sequencing depth and limit assay-specific biases. For each donor, CD4 naive and CD4 memory were each run on three plates, CD8 naive on two plates, and CD8 memory on one plate. Beyond this particular receptor, the publication reports: Pairwise subsampling indicated that sequencing depth was expected to affect the degree of clonotype sharing among donors. When a handful of donors were compared, the shared fraction of clonotypes was around 5.1% for naive CD4, over 3% for naive CD8, 2.3% for memory CD4, and 0.35% to 0.4% for memory CD8. Naive subsets generally had larger estimated clonotype richness than memory subsets. Because the study included a small number of donors, the genetic and exposure-history diversity represented was limited. Rarefaction of sorted-subset datasets indicated incomplete sequencing despite the large sequencing depth. Higher generation probabilities were observed for clonotypes shared by all four sorted-subset donors than for non-shared clonotypes. Only blood was sampled, and tissue TCR repertoires likely differ from those in blood.

About this clone: Its antigen is not yet known. Base qualities were left out, and no much larger clone turns up one base away.

Reading the germline V gene gives CDR1 MNHEY and CDR2 SVGAGI. Its CDR3 holds 13 amino acids, cysteine through phenylalanine. The DNA shown is the 39-base CDR3, in frame from base 1. V and J lose 7 bases and 3 bases, and a span of 10 bases separates them. Using the deep immunoSEQ assay, multiplex PCR amplified TCR CDR3 regions from genomic DNA. Genomic DNA extracted from each cell subset was distributed evenly over all wells of several immunoSEQ 96-well plates, and each plate served as one replicate. Each replicate PCR for sorted subsets received about 180 ng genomic DNA, equal to roughly 30,000 T cell genomes. The purified libraries were quantified using a Qubit 3.0 fluorometer, sized with a Bioanalyzer 2100, and then quantified again using the KAPA Library Quantification kit. A separate single-read 150-cycle Illumina NextSeq 550 flow cell was used to sequence each immunoSEQ 96-well plate. Turning to the authors' computational methods: The immunoSEQ output contained only junctional sequences without quality scores, so filtering could not match that applied to full-length reads. To assign V/J genes and CDR3, sequences were annotated using PyIR, a Python wrapper for IgBLAST v1.9, with IMGT germline references. Any read was removed if the V/J assignment was weak (E-value above 1e-6), the CDR3 was missing, or the read contained stop codons, out-of-frame junctions, or ambiguous translated residues. V3J clonotypes were defined by identical inferred V gene, J gene, and CDR3 amino acid sequence. To compute the percentage overlap between repertoires, the number of shared unique clonotypes was divided by the size of the smaller repertoire. Repertoire richness was assessed with RTK rarefaction, the Chao1 estimator, and Recon v2.1 estimates of unobserved clonotypes. Generation probabilities for all TCRbeta clonotypes obtained by the gDNA method from several donors were computed using OLGA. TCRdb mirrors the immuneACCESS table, restricted to in-frame sequences. Some clones are absent from its copies; in checked studies, under half trace to an unresolved V gene, and the reason for the others is unknown. V and J calls and clone size are given by that table; D and trimming were obtained from the DNA. The sample yields roughly 2,000,000 clones; over 85% were counted once. Around 1% of the sample comes from the top ten.

CD8 naive samples were CD45RO-negative cells positively selected for CCR7, giving a CD45RA+CCR7+ population that excluded TemRA cells. Donors were healthy HIV-negative adults with no recently reported acute infections or vaccinations. All donors were Caucasian adults living in Nashville, Tennessee, USA. Blood was collected by leukapheresis, and PBMCs were isolated by Ficoll-Histopaque density gradient centrifugation and then cryopreserved in liquid nitrogen vapor phase. Analytical flow cytometry was used to check the purity and quantity of each magnetically sorted T cell population. Each sorted fraction had its genomic DNA isolated and then quantified by UV absorbance on a Nanodrop 2000c.

Here the chain combines TRBV6-5 and TRBJ2-1; the D gene is unclear. The TCR sequence derives from a man between 18 and 35 years old in good health. Specimen: naive CD8+ T cells sorted from blood. The intended sense of this specimen's cell subset or site label: CD45RA+CCR7+. The DNA sequence reads TGTGCCAGCATGACCTTTGGCTACAATGAGCAGTTCTTC. Its protein is CASMTFGYNEQFF.